This T cell receptor (beta chain) was sequenced in a study of blood T cell repertoires in COVID-19. Study details: The United States, Italy and Spain provided the acute and convalescent COVID-19 samples. Sample material is recorded as cDNA or gDNA derived from T cells, B-cell-depleted T cells, or PBMCs.

Study processing details: The authors estimated nucleated cell counts from reference gene primer amplification. Produced via immunoSEQ multiplex PCR; TCRdb's table is partial and in-frame only. That table furnishes V, J and clone size, whereas the DNA furnished D and trimming. The sample includes about 21,000 clones, roughly 91% seen only once; the top ten take 18%. This TCR derives from a man aged 65 to 79 with active COVID-19. The sequenced sample was peripheral blood.

In DNA, the CDR3 is TGTGCCAGCAGTGAATCGGTTGGGGACAGGGGGCCGCTTAATGGCTACACCTTC. This codes for CASSESVGDRGPLNGYTF. The chain employs TRBV25-1 and TRBJ1-2; 12 bases map to TRBD1. This CDR3 comprises 18 residues. Germline lookup yields CDR1 MGHDK and CDR2 SYGVNS. Trimming at V came to 1 base and at J to 6 bases, leaving 12 bases not matched to a gene.